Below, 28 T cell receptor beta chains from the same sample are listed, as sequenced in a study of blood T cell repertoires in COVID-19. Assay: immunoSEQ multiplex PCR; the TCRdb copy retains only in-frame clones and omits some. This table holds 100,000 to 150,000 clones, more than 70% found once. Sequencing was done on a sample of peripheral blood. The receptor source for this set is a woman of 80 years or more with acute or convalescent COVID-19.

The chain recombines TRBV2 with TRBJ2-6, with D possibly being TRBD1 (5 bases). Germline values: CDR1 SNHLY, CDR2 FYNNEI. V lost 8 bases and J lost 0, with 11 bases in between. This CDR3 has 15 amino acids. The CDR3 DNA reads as TGTGCCAGCCGCTTTGGACACTCTGGGGCCAACGTCCTGACTTTC. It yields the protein CASRFGHSGANVLTF.

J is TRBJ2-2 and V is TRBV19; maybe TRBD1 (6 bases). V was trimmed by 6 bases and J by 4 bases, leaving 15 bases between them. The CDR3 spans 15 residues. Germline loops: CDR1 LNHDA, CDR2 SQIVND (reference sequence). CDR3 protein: CASRSITGSTGELFF. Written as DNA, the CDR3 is TGTGCCAGTAGATCAATAACAGGGAGCACCGGGGAGCTGTTTTTT.

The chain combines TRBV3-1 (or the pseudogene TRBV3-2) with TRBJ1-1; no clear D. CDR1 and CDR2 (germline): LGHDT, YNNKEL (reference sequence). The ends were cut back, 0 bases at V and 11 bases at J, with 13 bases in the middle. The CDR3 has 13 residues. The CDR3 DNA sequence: TGTGCCAGCAGCCAAGACAAGCCAGGAAAGGCTTTCTTT. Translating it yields CASSQDKPGKAFF.

In nucleotides, the CDR3 is TGTGCCAGTAGTCGGACCGAGACAGTTCCTAACTATGGCTACACCTTC. This sequence encodes CASSRTETVPNYGYTF. This chain connects TRBV19 to TRBJ1-2, with a possible D match to TRBD1 (5 bases). Germline CDR1 and CDR2: LNHDA and SQIVND (reference sequence). V gave up 5 bases and J gave up 0 bases, with 16 bases separating them. The CDR3 spans 16 residues.

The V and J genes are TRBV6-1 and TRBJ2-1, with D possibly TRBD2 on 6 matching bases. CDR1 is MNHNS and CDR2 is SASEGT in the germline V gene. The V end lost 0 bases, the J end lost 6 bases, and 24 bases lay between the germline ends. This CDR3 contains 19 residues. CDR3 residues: CASSEARGRGGLNTNEQFF. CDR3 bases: TGTGCCAGCAGTGAAGCGCGGGGCCGGGGCGGCCTTAACACCAATGAGCAGTTCTTC.

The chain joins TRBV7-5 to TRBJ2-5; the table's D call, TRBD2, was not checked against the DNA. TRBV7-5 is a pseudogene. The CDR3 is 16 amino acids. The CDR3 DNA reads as TGTGCCAGAAGCACGTTAGCGTCCGTAGGTCCCGAGACCCAGTACTTC. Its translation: CARSTLASVGPETQYF.

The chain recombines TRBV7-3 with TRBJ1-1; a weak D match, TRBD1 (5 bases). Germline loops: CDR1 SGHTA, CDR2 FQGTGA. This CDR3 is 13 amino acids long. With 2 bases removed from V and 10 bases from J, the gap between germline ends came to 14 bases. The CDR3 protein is CASSLGEGRPAFF. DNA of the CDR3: TGTGCCAGCAGCTTAGGGGAGGGGCGCCCAGCTTTCTTT.

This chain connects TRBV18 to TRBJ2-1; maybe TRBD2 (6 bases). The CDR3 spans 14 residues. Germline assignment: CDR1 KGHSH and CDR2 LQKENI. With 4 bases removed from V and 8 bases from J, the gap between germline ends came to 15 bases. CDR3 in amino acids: CASSLRFGTYEQFF. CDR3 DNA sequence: TGTGCCAGCTCACTACGCTTCGGGACTTATGAGCAGTTCTTC.

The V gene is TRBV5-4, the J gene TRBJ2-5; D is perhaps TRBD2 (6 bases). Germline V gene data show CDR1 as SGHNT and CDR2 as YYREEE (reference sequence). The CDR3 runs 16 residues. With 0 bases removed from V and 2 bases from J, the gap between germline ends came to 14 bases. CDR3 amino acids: CASSLDISRGQETQYF. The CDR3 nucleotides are TGTGCCAGCAGCTTGGATATTAGCCGGGGGCAAGAGACCCAGTACTTC.

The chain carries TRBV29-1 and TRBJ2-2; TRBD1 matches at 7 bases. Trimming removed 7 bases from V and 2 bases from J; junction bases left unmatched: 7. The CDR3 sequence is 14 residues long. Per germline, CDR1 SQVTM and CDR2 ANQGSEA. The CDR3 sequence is CSASDRTNTGELFF. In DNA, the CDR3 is TGCAGCGCTTCGGACAGGACCAACACCGGGGAGCTGTTTTTT.

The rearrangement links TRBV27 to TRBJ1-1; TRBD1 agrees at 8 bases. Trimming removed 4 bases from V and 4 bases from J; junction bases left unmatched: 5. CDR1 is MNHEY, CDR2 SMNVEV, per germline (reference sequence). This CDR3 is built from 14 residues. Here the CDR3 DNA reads TGTGCCAGCAGTTGGGGGCAGGGGGCCACTGAAGCTTTCTTT. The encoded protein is CASSWGQGATEAFF.

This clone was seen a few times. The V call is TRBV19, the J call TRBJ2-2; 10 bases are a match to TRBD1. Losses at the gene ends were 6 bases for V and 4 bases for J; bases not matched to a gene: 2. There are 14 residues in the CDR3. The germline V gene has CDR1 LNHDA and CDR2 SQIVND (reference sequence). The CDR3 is CASRGTGVTGELFF. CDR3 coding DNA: TGTGCCAGTAGGGGGACAGGGGTCACCGGGGAGCTGTTTTTT.

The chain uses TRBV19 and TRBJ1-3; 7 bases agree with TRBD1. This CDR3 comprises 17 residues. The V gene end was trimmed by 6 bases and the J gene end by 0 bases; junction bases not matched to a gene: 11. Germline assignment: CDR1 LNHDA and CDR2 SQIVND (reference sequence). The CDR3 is CASSPAGQPISGNTIYF. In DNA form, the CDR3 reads TGTGCCAGTAGCCCCGCGGGACAGCCCATCTCTGGAAACACCATATATTTT.

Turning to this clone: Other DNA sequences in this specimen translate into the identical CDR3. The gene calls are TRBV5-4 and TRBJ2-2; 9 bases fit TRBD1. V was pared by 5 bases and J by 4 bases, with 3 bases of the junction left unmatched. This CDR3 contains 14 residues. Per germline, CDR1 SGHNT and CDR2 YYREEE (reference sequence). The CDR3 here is CASSRQGGTGELFF. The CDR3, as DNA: TGTGCCAGCAGTAGACAGGGGGGCACCGGGGAGCTGTTTTTT.

CDR3 residues: CASSLDRGDNEQFF. As DNA, the CDR3 is TGTGCCAGCAGCTTAGACAGGGGGGACAATGAGCAGTTCTTC. The chain recombines TRBV11-2 with TRBJ2-1, with a tentative D call TRBD1 (7 bases). The V and J ends lost 0 bases and 5 bases respectively, with 8 bases between them. CDR1 and CDR2 (germline): SGHAT, FQNNGV. CDR3 length: 14 amino acids.

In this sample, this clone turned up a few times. The CDR3 DNA is TGTGCCAGCAGACAGGGGTTGGAGTATGGCTACACCTTC. Its protein product is CASRQGLEYGYTF. The rearrangement links TRBV12-3 or TRBV12-4 to TRBJ1-2; TRBD1 aligns across 7 bases. CDR3 size: 13 residues. Trimming took 6 bases from V and 5 from J; bases not matched to a gene: 6.

DNA for the CDR3: TGTGCCACCAGTGAAGGGACTGGTAATGAGCAGTTCTTC. It translates to CATSEGTGNEQFF. The chain links TRBV24-1 to TRBJ2-1; possible D gene TRBD2, 6 bases. Trimming removed 4 bases at V and 7 bases at J, with 10 bases between. The CDR3 has 13 amino acids. The germline V gene encodes CDR1 KGHDR and CDR2 SFDVKD.

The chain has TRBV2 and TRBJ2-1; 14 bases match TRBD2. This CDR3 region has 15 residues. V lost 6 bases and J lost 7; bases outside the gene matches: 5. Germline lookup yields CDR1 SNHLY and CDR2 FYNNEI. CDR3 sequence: CASRPGLAGVNEQFF. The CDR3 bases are TGTGCCAGCAGGCCGGGACTAGCGGGAGTAAATGAGCAGTTCTTC.

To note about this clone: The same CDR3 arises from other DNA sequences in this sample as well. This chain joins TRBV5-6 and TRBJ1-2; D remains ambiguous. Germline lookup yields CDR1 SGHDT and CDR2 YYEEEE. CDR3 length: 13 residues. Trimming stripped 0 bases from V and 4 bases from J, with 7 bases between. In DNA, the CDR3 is TGTGCCAGCAGCTTGGTGGCCAGCTATGGCTACACCTTC. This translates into CASSLVASYGYTF.

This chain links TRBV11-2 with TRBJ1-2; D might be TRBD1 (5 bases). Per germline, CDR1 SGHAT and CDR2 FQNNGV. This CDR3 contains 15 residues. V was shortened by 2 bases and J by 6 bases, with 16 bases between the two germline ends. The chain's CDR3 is CASSLKVSGFNGYTF. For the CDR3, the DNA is TGTGCCAGCAGCTTAAAGGTGTCAGGGTTCAATGGCTACACCTTC.

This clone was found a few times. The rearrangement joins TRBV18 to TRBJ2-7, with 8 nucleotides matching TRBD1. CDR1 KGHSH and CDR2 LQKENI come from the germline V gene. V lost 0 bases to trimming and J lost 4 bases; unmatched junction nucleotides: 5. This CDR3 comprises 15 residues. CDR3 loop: CASSPPSGGLYEQYF. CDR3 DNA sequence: TGTGCCAGCTCACCACCGTCAGGGGGCCTTTACGAGCAGTACTTC.

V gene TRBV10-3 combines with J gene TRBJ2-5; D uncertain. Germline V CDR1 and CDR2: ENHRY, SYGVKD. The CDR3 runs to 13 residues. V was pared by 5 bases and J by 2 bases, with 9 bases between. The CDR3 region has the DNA TGTGCCATCAGTCCTAATATACAAGAGACCCAGTACTTC. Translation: CAISPNIQETQYF.

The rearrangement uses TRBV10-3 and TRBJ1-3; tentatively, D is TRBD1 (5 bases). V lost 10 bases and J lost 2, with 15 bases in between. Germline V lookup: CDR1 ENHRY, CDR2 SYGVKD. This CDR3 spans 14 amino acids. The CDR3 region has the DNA TGTGCCACCTCTCGGGGGGGAACTGGAAACACCATATATTTT. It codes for CATSRGGTGNTIYF.

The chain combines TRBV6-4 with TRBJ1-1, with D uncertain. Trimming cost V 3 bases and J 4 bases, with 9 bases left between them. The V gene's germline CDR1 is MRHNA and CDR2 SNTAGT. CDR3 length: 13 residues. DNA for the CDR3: TGTGCCAGCAGTGAAATGGCAGGCACTGAAGCTTTCTTT. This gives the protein CASSEMAGTEAFF.

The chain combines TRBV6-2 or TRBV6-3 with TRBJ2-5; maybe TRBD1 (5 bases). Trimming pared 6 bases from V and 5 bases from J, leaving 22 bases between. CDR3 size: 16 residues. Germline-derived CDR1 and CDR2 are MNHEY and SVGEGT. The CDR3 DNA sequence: TGTGCCAGCAGCTTAGGGGTACTTTATAATTGGGAGACCCAGTACTTC. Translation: CASSLGVLYNWETQYF.

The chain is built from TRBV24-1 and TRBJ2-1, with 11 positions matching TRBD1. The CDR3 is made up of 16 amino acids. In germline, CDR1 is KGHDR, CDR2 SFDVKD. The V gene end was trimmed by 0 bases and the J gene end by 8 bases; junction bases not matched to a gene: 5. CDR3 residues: CATSDLPGQGAYEQFF. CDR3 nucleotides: TGTGCCACCAGTGATTTGCCCGGACAGGGGGCTTATGAGCAGTTCTTC.

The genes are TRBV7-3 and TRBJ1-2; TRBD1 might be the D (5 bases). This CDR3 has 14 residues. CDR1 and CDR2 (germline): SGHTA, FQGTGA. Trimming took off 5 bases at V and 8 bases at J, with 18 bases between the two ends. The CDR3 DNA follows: TGTGCCAGCAGCCCCGCGTCGGGGGTTTACGGCTACACCTTC. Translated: CASSPASGVYGYTF.

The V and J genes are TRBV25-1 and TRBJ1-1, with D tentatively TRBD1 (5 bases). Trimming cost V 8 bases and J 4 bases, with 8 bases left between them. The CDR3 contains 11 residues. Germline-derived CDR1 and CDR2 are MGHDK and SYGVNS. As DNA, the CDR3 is TGTGCCAGCTTTAGGGGCACTGAAGCTTTCTTT. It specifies CASFRGTEAFF.